Listed here are 31 T cell receptor beta chains from one sample, sequenced in a study of T cells in Graves' hyperthyroidism and ophthalmopathy. Amplification of TCR beta CDR3 regions used RNA as the template. TCR CDR3 regions were first amplified by RT-PCR with HTBI primers. TCRdb passed the multiplex PCR reads through MiXCR, listing each CDR3 protein once. The sample lists approximately 710,000 distinct CDR3 sequences, around 15% occurring once. The sequencing sample was made of blood. Receptors originate from a man aged 45 to 65 with Graves' hyperthyroidism.

This chain joins TRBV20-1 and TRBJ1-5; 10 bases align to TRBD1. The CDR3 sequence is 13 residues long. Germline V gene sequence: CDR1 DFQATT, CDR2 SNEGSKA (reference sequence). The V segment lost 5 bases and the J segment 6 bases; nucleotides outside the gene matches: 4. This chain's CDR3 is CSAGGQGRQPQHF. DNA of the CDR3: TGCAGTGCTGGGGGACAGGGGCGTCAGCCCCAGCATTTT.

This clonotype was seen ten or more times. This sequence joins TRBV18 and TRBJ2-1; 10 bases agree with TRBD1. Germline CDR1 is KGHSH and CDR2 is LQKENI. The CDR3 has 17 residues. Germline trimming cut 0 bases from V and 5 bases from J; bases unmatched to any gene: 7. The CDR3: CASSPPRGTGEDNEQFF. DNA for the CDR3: TGTGCCAGCTCACCACCTAGGGGGACAGGGGAAGACAATGAGCAGTTCTTC.

The chain is built from TRBV12-3 or TRBV12-4 and TRBJ2-7; D unclear. Trimming took 6 bases from V and 0 from J, leaving 9 bases between them. The CDR3 has 13 amino acids. CDR3 in amino acids: CASRATFSYEQYF. DNA for the CDR3: TGTGCCAGCAGGGCAACGTTCTCCTACGAGCAGTACTTC.

J is TRBJ2-3 and V is TRBV18; 15 bases map to TRBD2. The CDR3 runs 18 residues. Trimming cost V 3 bases and J 4 bases; bases outside gene matches: 8. CDR1 is KGHSH, CDR2 LQKENI, per germline. This CDR3 reads CASSPWTSGRGNADTQYF. The CDR3 nucleotides are TGTGCCAGCTCACCGTGGACTAGCGGGAGGGGGAACGCAGATACGCAGTATTTT. The full variable domain, with the rest looked up from reference TRBV18 and TRBJ2-3, is NAGVMQNPRHLVRRRGQEARLRCSPMKGHSHVYWYRQLPEEGLKFMVYLQKENIIDESGMPKERFSAEFPKEGPSILRIQQVVRGDSAAYFCASSPWTSGRGNADTQYFGPGTRLTVL.

This clonotype came up many times. This chain joins TRBV28 and TRBJ2-3; 10 nucleotides align to TRBD1. This CDR3 comprises 18 residues. Trimming at V came to 4 bases and at J to 6 bases, leaving 16 bases not matched to a gene. Germline V CDR1 and CDR2: MDHEN, SYDVKM. This CDR3 is CASSSFISGQGSGDTQYF. As DNA, the CDR3 is TGTGCCAGCAGTTCATTCATCTCGGGACAGGGGAGCGGGGATACGCAGTATTTT.

This clonotype appeared many times. The chain links TRBV7-2 to TRBJ2-1; 8 bases map to TRBD1. From germline, CDR1 is SGHTA and CDR2 FQGNSA. The V and J ends lost 7 bases and 6 bases, in that order; junction bases with no gene match: 2. CDR3 length equals 12 residues. The CDR3 spells CASKQGGNEQFF. The CDR3 DNA reads TGTGCCAGCAAACAGGGGGGCAATGAGCAGTTCTTC.

Many counts were recorded for this clonotype. This chain joins TRBV7-9 and TRBJ2-7; 7 bases fit TRBD1. The germline V gene has CDR1 SEHNR and CDR2 FQNEAQ (reference sequence). The CDR3 sequence is 13 residues long. Germline trimming cut 5 bases from V and 5 bases from J; bases unmatched to any gene: 6. The DNA for the CDR3 is TGTGCCAGCAGCCAGTACGACAGGGACGAGCAGTACTTC. It encodes CASSQYDRDEQYF.

This clonotype appeared many times. The genes are TRBV28 and TRBJ1-1; the D is unclear. CDR3 length: 15 amino acids. V was shortened by 2 bases and J by 5 bases, with 15 bases between the two germline ends. CDR1 MDHEN and CDR2 SYDVKM come from the germline V gene. The CDR3 coding sequence is TGTGCCAGCAGTTTACCCCCCCCCGGCTTAACTGAAGCTTTCTTT. It yields the protein CASSLPPPGLTEAFF.

In regard to this clonotype: A read error is possible here, since a much larger clone lies one base away. The V call is TRBV28, the J call TRBJ2-7, with no clear D. The germline CDR1 and CDR2 sequences are MDHEN and SYDVKM. This CDR3 is built from 12 residues. Trimming cost V 3 bases and J 0 bases, with 3 bases left between them. CDR3 sequence: CASSFPSYEQYF. The CDR3 nucleotides are TGTGCCAGCAGTTTCCCCTCCTACGAGCAGTACTTC. Supplemented by reference TRBV28 and TRBJ2-7, the full variable domain reads DVKVTQSSRYLVKRTGEKVFLECVQDMDHENMFWYRQDPGLGLRLIYFSYDVKMKEKGDIPEGYSVSREKKERFSLILESASTNQTSMYLCASSFPSYEQYFGPGTRLTVT.

This clonotype was counted at least ten times. The rearrangement joins TRBV2 to TRBJ2-6; no definite D call. The germline gives CDR1 SNHLY, CDR2 FYNNEI. This CDR3 spans 15 amino acids. The V and J ends lost 1 base and 4 bases respectively, with 8 bases between them. CDR3 DNA: TGTGCCAGCAGTGAAGGGTTAACCGGGGCCAACGTCCTGACTTTC. Amino acid sequence: CASSEGLTGANVLTF.

The genes are TRBV20-1 and TRBJ2-7; TRBD2 is a possible D gene (5 bases). V was trimmed by 0 bases and J by 3 bases, leaving 12 bases between them. CDR1 and CDR2 (germline): DFQATT, SNEGSKA (reference sequence). The CDR3 is made up of 14 amino acids. This CDR3 is CSARDPEAYYEQYF. DNA for the CDR3: TGCAGTGCTAGAGATCCGGAGGCCTACTACGAGCAGTACTTC.

This clonotype was seen only a few times. V and J are TRBV5-5 and TRBJ1-5; D is unresolved. From germline, CDR1 is SGHKS and CDR2 YYEKEE (reference sequence). Trimming took 1 base from V and 3 from J, leaving 14 bases between them. The CDR3 spans 16 residues. The CDR3 is CASSLTVAANNQPQHF. CDR3 nucleotides: TGTGCCAGCAGCTTGACCGTTGCAGCCAACAATCAGCCCCAGCATTTT. The full variable domain, with the rest looked up from reference TRBV5-5 and TRBJ1-5, is DAGVTQSPTHLIKTRGQQVTLRCSPISGHKSVSWYQQVLGQGPQFIFQYYEKEERGRGNFPDRFSARQFPNYSSELNVNALLLGDSALYLCASSLTVAANNQPQHFGDGTRLSIL.

This clonotype was recorded a few times. The chain carries TRBV4-2 and TRBJ2-1, with 13 bases aligning to TRBD2. The CDR3 is 16 residues long. V was pared by 3 bases and J by 6 bases, with 5 bases of the junction left unmatched. Germline loops: CDR1 LGHNA, CDR2 YNFKEQ. The CDR3 reads CASSQGLAGTGNEQFF. DNA for the CDR3: TGTGCCAGCAGCCAGGGACTAGCGGGGACCGGCAATGAGCAGTTCTTC.

This clonotype was counted between two and nine times. The chain links TRBV27 to TRBJ2-1; D may correspond to TRBD1 or TRBD2 (5 bases each). Germline V gene lookup returns CDR1 MNHEY and CDR2 SMNVEV (reference sequence). Trimming pared 2 bases from V and 0 bases from J, leaving 11 bases between. The CDR3 covers 16 residues. The CDR3 coding sequence is TGTGCCAGCAGTTTAGAGGGGCCTCGCTCCTACAATGAGCAGTTCTTC. Translated, it gives CASSLEGPRSYNEQFF.

There are many counts of this clonotype. This chain joins TRBV6-2 or TRBV6-3 and TRBJ2-5; a possible D gene is TRBD1 (6 bases). The germline V gene encodes CDR1 MNHEY and CDR2 SVGEGT. V shed 0 bases and J shed 2 bases, with 13 bases lying between them. The CDR3 runs to 16 residues. CDR3 sequence reads: CASSYSSPGEQETQYF. DNA for the CDR3: TGTGCCAGCAGTTACTCGAGTCCAGGGGAACAAGAGACCCAGTACTTC.

The chain recombines TRBV6-1 with TRBJ1-1; D might be TRBD1 (6 bases). Trimming left V 6 bases short and J 5 bases short, with 22 bases between. CDR1 is MNHNS, CDR2 SASEGT, per germline. The length of the CDR3 is 16 residues. The CDR3 is CASSQHQGNEETEAFF. The CDR3, as DNA: TGTGCCAGCAGCCAGCACCAGGGGAATGAGGAAACTGAAGCTTTCTTT.

This clonotype appeared a few times. This chain links TRBV29-1 with TRBJ1-1; no definite D call. The CDR3 has 11 amino acids. Per the germline V gene, CDR1 is SQVTM and CDR2 is ANQGSEA. Trimming removed 3 bases at V and 5 bases at J, with 7 bases between. CDR3 protein: CSVDLRTEAFF. The DNA of the CDR3 is TGCAGCGTTGATTTACGGACTGAAGCTTTCTTT.

This clonotype was detected a few times. The genes are TRBV11-2 and TRBJ2-1; no clear D. The V end lost 5 bases, the J end lost 7 bases, and 18 bases lay between the germline ends. From germline, CDR1 is SGHAT and CDR2 FQNNGV. The CDR3 loop spans 15 amino acids. The CDR3 here is CASSRTGSRNNEQFF. CDR3 sequence (DNA): TGTGCCAGCAGCCGCACCGGGTCCAGGAATAATGAGCAGTTCTTC.

The chain is built from TRBV25-1 and TRBJ2-1; D ambiguous. Germline V gene data show CDR1 as MGHDK and CDR2 as SYGVNS. The germline V and J ends were trimmed by 1 base and 1 base, with 8 bases remaining between them. This CDR3 has 15 amino acids. DNA of the CDR3: TGTGCCAGCAGTGAATCCTGGAATTCCTACAATGAGCAGTTCTTC. This translates into CASSESWNSYNEQFF.

This clonotype was observed at least ten times. The chain is built from TRBV24-1 and TRBJ2-1, with 14 bases that match TRBD2. Losses at the gene ends were 6 bases for V and 7 bases for J; bases not matched to a gene: 4. CDR3 length: 15 amino acids. CDR1 is KGHDR, CDR2 SFDVKD, per germline. The CDR3 DNA reads TGTGCCACCAGTACCGGGACTAGCGGGAGTAATGAGCAGTTCTTC. Translating gives CATSTGTSGSNEQFF.

This clonotype was detected a few times. Just one base apart from a much larger clone, this may be a read error. The chain carries TRBV11-2 and TRBJ2-7; D is perhaps TRBD2 (5 bases). The V gene lost 5 bases and the J gene lost 3 bases, with 20 bases spanning the gap. The CDR3 is 16 amino acids. From germline, CDR1 is SGHAT and CDR2 FQNNGV. The CDR3 DNA reads TGTGCCAGCAGCCCTTTTCTGAGGGTCGGGGACTACGAGCAGTACTTC. Its protein product is CASSPFLRVGDYEQYF.

This clonotype was seen a handful of times. The chain employs TRBV7-6 and TRBJ2-1, with D unresolved. In germline, CDR1 is SGHVS, CDR2 FNYEAQ. This CDR3 is built from 16 residues. The V end was cut by 2 bases, the J end by 4 bases, with 15 bases between. Here the CDR3 DNA reads TGTGCCAGCAGCTTATATTCTAGTCAGGTGTACAATGAGCAGTTCTTC. Its protein product is CASSLYSSQVYNEQFF.

With regard to this clonotype: A much larger clone is a single base away; this may be a read error. The chain links TRBV10-3 to TRBJ2-3, with D possibly TRBD1 on 5 matching bases. The closer fit of TRBJ1-5 to the DNA end suggests the J call may be wrong. This CDR3 is 21 amino acids long. Germline-derived CDR1 and CDR2 are ENHRY and SYGVKD. CDR3: CAISGDGTSGLNFTDTDTQHF. CDR3 DNA: TGTGCCATCAGCGGAGATGGGACTAGCGGGCTGAATTTTACAGACACAGATACGCAGCATTTT.

This clonotype was found many times. V gene TRBV28 combines with J gene TRBJ1-2, with 8 bases fitting TRBD1. Germline V lookup: CDR1 MDHEN, CDR2 SYDVKM. The CDR3 is made up of 15 amino acids. V lost 5 bases to trimming and J lost 2 bases; unmatched junction nucleotides: 7. In DNA, the CDR3 is TGTGCCAGCAGTCCTACAGGGGGGACGAACTATGGCTACACCTTC. Translated, it gives CASSPTGGTNYGYTF.

This clonotype was observed at least ten times. The DNA of the CDR3 is TGTGCCAGCATTTCCCGGGAGAGCACAGATACGCAGTATTTT. This encodes CASISRESTDTQYF. This chain joins TRBV27 and TRBJ2-3; D might be TRBD2 (6 bases). With 7 bases removed from V and 0 bases from J, the gap between germline ends came to 11 bases. CDR1 and CDR2 from the germline V gene are MNHEY and SMNVEV (reference sequence). CDR3 length: 14 amino acids.

This clonotype occurred a few times. The rearrangement joins TRBV7-9 to TRBJ1-4, with no clear D. The germline V gene encodes CDR1 SEHNR and CDR2 FQNEAQ (reference sequence). Trimming took 5 bases from V and 0 from J, leaving 10 bases between them. The CDR3 runs 15 residues. The DNA for the CDR3 is TGTGCCAGCAGCCGGACTCTTGCAACTAATGAAAAACTGTTTTTT. Its translation is CASSRTLATNEKLFF. Based on the CDR3 plus reference TRBV7-9 and TRBJ1-4, the full variable domain is DTGVSQNPRHKITKRGQNVTFRCDPISEHNRLYWYRQTLGQGPEFLTYFQNEAQLEKSRLLSDRFSAERPKGSFSTLEIQRTEQGDSAMYLCASSRTLATNEKLFFGSGTQLSVL.

Ten or more counts support this clonotype. The chain employs TRBV30 and TRBJ2-7; TRBD1 agrees at 10 bases. The trim removed 6 bases at V and 2 bases at J, leaving 4 bases unmatched. The CDR3 spans 13 residues. Germline V CDR1 and CDR2: GTSNPN, SVGIG (reference sequence). The CDR3 here is CACTGTGAYEQYF. The CDR3 coding sequence is TGTGCCTGCACCGGGACAGGGGCCTACGAGCAGTACTTC.

The table lists this clonotype with many counts. This rearrangement joins TRBV12-3 or TRBV12-4 to TRBJ1-6; D is unclear. Trimming left V 3 bases short and J 9 bases short, with 15 bases between. This CDR3 region has 15 residues. The CDR3 DNA follows: TGTGCCAGCAGTTTTAGGAGGACCCTGGGTTCACCCCTCCACTTT. This gives the protein CASSFRRTLGSPLHF.

This chain's CDR3 is CASSPVRQNNQPQHF. The CDR3 region has the DNA TGTGCCAGTAGTCCAGTGCGTCAGAACAATCAGCCCCAGCATTTT. The chain combines TRBV19 with TRBJ1-5; no reliable D call. This CDR3 region has 15 residues. V shed 5 bases and J shed 3 bases, with 14 bases lying between them. Germline V lookup: CDR1 LNHDA, CDR2 SQIVND (reference sequence). Variable domain in full (rest from reference TRBV19 and TRBJ1-5): DGGITQSPKYLFRKEGQNVTLSCEQNLNHDAMYWYRQDPGQGLRLIYYSQIVNDFQKGDIAEGYSVSREKKESFPLTVTSAQKNPTAFYLCASSPVRQNNQPQHFGDGTRLSIL.

V usage is TRBV5-1 and J usage is TRBJ2-7; 10 nucleotides match TRBD1. In germline, CDR1 is SGHRS, CDR2 YFSETQ. V shed 2 bases and J 0 bases; nucleotides not matched to a gene: 2. The CDR3 is made up of 15 amino acids. In nucleotides, the CDR3 is TGCGCCAGCAGCTTCGGGACAGGGGCCTCCTACGAGCAGTACTTC. It yields the protein CASSFGTGASYEQYF.

The rearrangement uses TRBV3-1 and TRBJ1-5; unclear D gene. In germline, CDR1 is LGHDT, CDR2 YNNKEL (reference sequence). Trimming removed 3 bases at V and 6 bases at J, with 9 bases between. The CDR3 runs to 13 residues. The CDR3 DNA reads TGTGCCAGCAGCCACAGCCCCGGTCAGCCCCAGCATTTT. Translated: CASSHSPGQPQHF.